Below, 3 T cell receptor beta chains from the same sample are listed, as sequenced in a study of tumor and adjacent non-tumor tissue in lung cancer. A modified ARM-PCR protocol with three rounds of nested PCR amplified TCRbeta. TCRdb analysed the multiplex PCR reads with MiXCR anew, one entry per CDR3 protein. The sample contains 60,000 to 85,000 distinct CDR3 sequences, under 80% of which appear only once. The template was RNA from unsorted bulk tissue. More than 3 cm separated this lung sample from the edge of the tumor. The sequenced sample was distant non-tumor lung tissue. These receptors originate from a man in his 60s with non-small cell lung cancer.

With regard to this clonotype: Germline is not matched at one junction end, which may reflect a read error. The chain links TRBV29-1 to TRBJ2-1, with D possibly being TRBD2 (7 bases). Germline-derived CDR1 and CDR2 are SQVTM and ANQGSEA. CDR3 size: 19 residues. CDR3 residues: CSGWGGHGSPPSRSNQQFF. Written as DNA, the CDR3 is TGCAGCGGCTGGGGGGGGCACGGGAGCCCGCCATCGAGGAGCAATCAGCAGTTCTTC.

The V call is TRBV20-1, the J call TRBJ2-7; 14 positions agree with TRBD2. The germline CDR1 and CDR2 sequences are DFQATT and SNEGSKA (reference sequence). The CDR3 length is 15 residues. V lost 6 bases and J lost 6; bases outside the gene matches: 10. The DNA for the CDR3 is TGCAGTGCCCCCGGGACTAGCGGGGGCCCCCTCGAGCAGTACTTC. Its translation: CSAPGTSGGPLEQYF.

Regarding this clonotype: The junction departs from the called germline gene at one end, perhaps through a read error. V usage is TRBV5-6 and J usage is TRBJ2-1, with 7 bases identical to TRBD1. Germline V gene data show CDR1 as SGHDT and CDR2 as YYEEEE. This CDR3 is 16 amino acids long. The CDR3 DNA sequence: TGTGCCAGCAGCTTGTCGGCGGACAGGTTGCACAATGAGCACTCCTTC. The encoded protein is CASSLSADRLHNEHSF. Full variable domain (outside the CDR3, taken from reference TRBV5-6 and TRBJ2-1): DAGVTQSPTHLIKTRGQQVTLRCSPKSGHDTVSWYQQALGQGPQFIFQYYEEEERQRGNFPDRFSGHQFPNYSSELNVNALLLGDSALYLCASSLSADRLHNEHSFGPGTRLTVL.